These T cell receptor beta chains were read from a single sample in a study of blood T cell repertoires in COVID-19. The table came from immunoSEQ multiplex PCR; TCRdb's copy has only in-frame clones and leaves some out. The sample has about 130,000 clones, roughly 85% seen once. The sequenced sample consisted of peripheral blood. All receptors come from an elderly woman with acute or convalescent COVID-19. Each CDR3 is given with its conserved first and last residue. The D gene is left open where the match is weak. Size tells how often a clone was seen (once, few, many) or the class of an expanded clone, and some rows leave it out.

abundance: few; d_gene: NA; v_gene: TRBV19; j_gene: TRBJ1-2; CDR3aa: CASSIARVRHYGYTF; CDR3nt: TGTGCCAGTAGTATAGCGCGGGTTCGGCACTATGGCTACACCTTC
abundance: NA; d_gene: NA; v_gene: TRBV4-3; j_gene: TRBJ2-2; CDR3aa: CASSQSTQGPGELFF; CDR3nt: TGCGCCAGCAGCCAATCAACGCAGGGCCCCGGGGAGCTGTTTTTT
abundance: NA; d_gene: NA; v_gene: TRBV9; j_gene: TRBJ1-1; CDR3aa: CASSVAVRGNEAFF; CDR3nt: TGTGCCAGCAGCGTAGCGGTCAGGGGAAATGAAGCTTTCTTT
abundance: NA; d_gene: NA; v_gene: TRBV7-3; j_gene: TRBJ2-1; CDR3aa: CASSLDDRLNEQFF; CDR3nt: TGTGCCAGCAGCTTAGACGACAGACTCAATGAGCAGTTCTTC
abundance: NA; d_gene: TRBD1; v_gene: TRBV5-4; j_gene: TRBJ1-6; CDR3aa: CASSRKGAQNSPLHF; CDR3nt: TGTGCCAGCAGTCGAAAGGGGGCTCAAAATTCACCCCTCCACTTT
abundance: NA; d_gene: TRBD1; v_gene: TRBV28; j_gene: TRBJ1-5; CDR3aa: CASSQGQNNQPQHF; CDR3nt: TGTGCCAGCAGCCAGGGACAGAACAATCAGCCCCAGCATTTT
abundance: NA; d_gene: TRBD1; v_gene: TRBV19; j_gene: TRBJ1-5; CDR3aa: CASSRQGAGNQPQHF; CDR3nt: TGTGCCAGTAGTAGACAGGGGGCGGGCAATCAGCCCCAGCATTTT
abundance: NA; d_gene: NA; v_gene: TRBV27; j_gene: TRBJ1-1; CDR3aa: CASSLGPGVTEAFF; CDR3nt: TGTGCCAGCAGTTTAGGGCCGGGGGTGACTGAAGCTTTCTTT
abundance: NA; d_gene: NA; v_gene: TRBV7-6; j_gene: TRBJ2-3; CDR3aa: CASSLEESVPTQYF; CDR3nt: TGTGCCAGCAGCTTAGAGGAAAGCGTACCTACGCAGTATTTT
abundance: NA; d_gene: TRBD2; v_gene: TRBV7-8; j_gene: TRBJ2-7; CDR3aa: CASSLGGGAGLGEQYF; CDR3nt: TGTGCCAGCAGCTTAGGCGGGGGAGCTGGCCTGGGCGAGCAGTACTTC
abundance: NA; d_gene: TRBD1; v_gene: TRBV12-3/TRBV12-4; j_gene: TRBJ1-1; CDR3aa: CASSYRQGATFF; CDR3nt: TGTGCCAGCAGTTACCGGCAGGGGGCAACTTTCTTT
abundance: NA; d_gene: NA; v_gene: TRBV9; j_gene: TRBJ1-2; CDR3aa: CASSSLNWGYTF; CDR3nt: TGTGCCAGCAGCTCACTAAATTGGGGCTACACCTTC
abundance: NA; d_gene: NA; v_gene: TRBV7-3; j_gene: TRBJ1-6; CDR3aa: CASSRRGGGYNSPLHF; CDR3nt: TGTGCCAGCAGCCGTAGGGGAGGAGGTTATAATTCACCCCTCCACTTT
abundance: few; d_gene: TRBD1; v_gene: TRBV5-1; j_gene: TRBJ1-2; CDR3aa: CASSSGQGVYGYTF; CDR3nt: TGCGCCAGCAGCTCAGGACAGGGGGTCTATGGCTACACCTTC
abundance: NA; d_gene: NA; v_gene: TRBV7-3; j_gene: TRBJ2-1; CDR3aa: CASSLTSDDGQQFF; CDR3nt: TGTGCCAGCAGCTTAACTAGCGACGACGGACAGCAGTTCTTC
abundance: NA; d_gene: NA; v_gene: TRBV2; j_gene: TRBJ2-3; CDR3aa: CASRWFAQITDTQYF; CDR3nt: TGTGCCAGCAGGTGGTTTGCCCAGATCACAGATACGCAGTATTTT
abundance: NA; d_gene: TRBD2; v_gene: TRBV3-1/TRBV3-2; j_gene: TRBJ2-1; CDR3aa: CASRTRGANNEQFF; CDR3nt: TGTGCCAGCAGGACGCGGGGGGCGAACAATGAGCAGTTCTTC
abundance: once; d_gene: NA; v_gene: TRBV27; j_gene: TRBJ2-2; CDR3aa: CASTTRVPGELFF; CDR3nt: TGTGCCAGCACCACCCGGGTCCCCGGGGAGCTGTTTTTT
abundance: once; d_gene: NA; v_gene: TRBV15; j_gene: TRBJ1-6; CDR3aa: CATSRHTTGNSPLHF; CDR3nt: TGTGCCACCAGCAGACATACTACAGGGAATTCACCCCTCCACTTT
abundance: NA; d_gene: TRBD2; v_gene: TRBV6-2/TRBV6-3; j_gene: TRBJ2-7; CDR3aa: CASSSLSGPSYEQYF; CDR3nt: TGTGCCAGCAGCTCGCTTAGCGGGCCCTCCTACGAGCAGTACTTC
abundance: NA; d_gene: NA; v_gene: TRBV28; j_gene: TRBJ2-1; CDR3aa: CASSLQDSSYNEQFF; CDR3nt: TGTGCCAGCAGTTTACAGGACAGCTCCTACAATGAGCAGTTCTTC
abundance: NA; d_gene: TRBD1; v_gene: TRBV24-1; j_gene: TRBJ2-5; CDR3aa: CATPVDRGKTQYF; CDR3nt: TGTGCCACCCCCGTCGACAGGGGGAAGACCCAGTACTTC
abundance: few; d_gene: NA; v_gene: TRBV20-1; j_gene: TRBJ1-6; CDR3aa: CSASPVGRSSYNSPLHF; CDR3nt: TGCAGTGCTAGTCCGGTCGGGAGGAGCTCCTATAATTCACCCCTCCACTTT
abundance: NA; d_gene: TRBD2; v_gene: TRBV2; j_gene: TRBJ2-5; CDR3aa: CASTTSGGGETQYF; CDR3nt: TGTGCCAGCACGACTAGCGGGGGAGGAGAGACCCAGTACTTC
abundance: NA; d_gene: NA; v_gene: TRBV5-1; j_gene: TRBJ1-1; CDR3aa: CASSTGQQNTEAFF; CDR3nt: TGCGCCAGCAGCACTGGACAGCAGAACACTGAAGCTTTCTTT
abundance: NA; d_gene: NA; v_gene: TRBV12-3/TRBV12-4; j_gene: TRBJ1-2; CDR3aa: CASSFRGKLGYTF; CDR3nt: TGTGCCAGCAGTTTCCGGGGGAAGCTTGGCTACACCTTC
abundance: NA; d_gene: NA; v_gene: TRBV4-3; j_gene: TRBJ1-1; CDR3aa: CASSQVGSRILNTEAFF; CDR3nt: TGCGCCAGCAGCCAAGTCGGGTCGAGGATTCTGAACACTGAAGCTTTCTTT
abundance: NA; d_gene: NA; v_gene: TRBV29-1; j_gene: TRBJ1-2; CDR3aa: CSVVYVVEGHSYGYTF; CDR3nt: TGCAGCGTTGTATATGTTGTCGAGGGACACAGCTATGGCTACACCTTC
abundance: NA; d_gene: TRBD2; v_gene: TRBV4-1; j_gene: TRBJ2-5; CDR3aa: CASSPYSGGSYQETQYF; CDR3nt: TGCGCCAGCAGCCCCTATAGCGGGGGGTCGTACCAAGAGACCCAGTACTTC
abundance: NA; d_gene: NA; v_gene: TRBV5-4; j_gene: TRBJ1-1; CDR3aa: CASSRGWLGGTEAFF; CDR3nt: TGTGCCAGCAGCCGGGGGTGGTTAGGTGGCACTGAAGCTTTCTTT
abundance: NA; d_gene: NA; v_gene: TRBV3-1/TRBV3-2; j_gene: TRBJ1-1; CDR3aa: CASSQAVSRTEAFF; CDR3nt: TGTGCCAGCAGCCAAGCCGTGTCGCGGACTGAAGCTTTCTTT
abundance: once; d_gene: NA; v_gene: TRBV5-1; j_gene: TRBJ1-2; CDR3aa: CASSTIGQNYGYTF; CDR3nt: TGCGCCAGCAGCACGATAGGACAGAACTATGGCTACACCTTC
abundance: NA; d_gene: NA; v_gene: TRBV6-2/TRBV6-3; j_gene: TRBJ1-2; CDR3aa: CASSLQGRYGYTF; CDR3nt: TGTGCCAGCAGTTTGCAGGGTCGGTATGGCTACACCTTC
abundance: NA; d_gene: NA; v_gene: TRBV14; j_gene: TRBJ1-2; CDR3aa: CASSQDRDYGYTF; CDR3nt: TGTGCCAGCAGCCAAGATCGGGACTATGGCTACACCTTC
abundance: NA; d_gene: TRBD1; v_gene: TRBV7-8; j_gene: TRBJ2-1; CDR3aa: CASSLGDRGPYNEQFF; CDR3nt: TGTGCCAGCAGCTTGGGGGACAGGGGGCCCTACAATGAGCAGTTCTTC
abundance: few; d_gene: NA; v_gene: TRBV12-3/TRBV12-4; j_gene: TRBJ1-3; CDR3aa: CASSLPGGNTIYF; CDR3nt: TGTGCCAGCAGTTTACCGGGTGGAAACACCATATATTTT
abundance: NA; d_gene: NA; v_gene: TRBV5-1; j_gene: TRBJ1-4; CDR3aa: CASSFSDSRGKLFF; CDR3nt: TGCGCCAGCAGCTTTAGTGACAGCAGGGGAAAACTGTTTTTT
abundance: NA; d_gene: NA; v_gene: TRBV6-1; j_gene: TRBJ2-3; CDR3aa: CASSDEFPDTQYF; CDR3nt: TGTGCCAGCAGTGACGAGTTCCCAGATACGCAGTATTTT
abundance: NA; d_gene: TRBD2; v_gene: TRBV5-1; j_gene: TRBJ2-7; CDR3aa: CASSQLAGATYEQYF; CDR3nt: TGCGCCAGCAGCCAGCTAGCGGGGGCAACCTACGAGCAGTACTTC
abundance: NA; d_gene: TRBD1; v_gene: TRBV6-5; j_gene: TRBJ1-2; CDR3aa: CASSYWDRGVYGYTF; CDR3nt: TGTGCCAGCAGTTACTGGGACAGGGGGGTTTATGGCTACACCTTC
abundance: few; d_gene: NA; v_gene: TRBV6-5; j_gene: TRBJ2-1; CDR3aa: CASRPYSFNNEQFF; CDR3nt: TGTGCCAGCAGGCCATATAGTTTCAACAATGAGCAGTTCTTC
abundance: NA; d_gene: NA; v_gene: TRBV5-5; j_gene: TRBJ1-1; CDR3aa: CASSPGWGRFTEAFF; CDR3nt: TGTGCCAGCAGCCCCGGATGGGGGAGGTTCACTGAAGCTTTCTTT
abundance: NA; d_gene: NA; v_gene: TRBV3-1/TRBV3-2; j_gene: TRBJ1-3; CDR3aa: CASSQDLQARSGNTIYF; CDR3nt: TGTGCCAGCAGCCAAGATTTGCAGGCCCGCTCTGGAAACACCATATATTTT
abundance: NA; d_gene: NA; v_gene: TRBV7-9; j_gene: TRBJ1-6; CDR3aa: CASSLRTPNNSPLHF; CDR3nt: TGTGCCAGCAGCTTGAGGACACCCAATAATTCACCCCTCCACTTT
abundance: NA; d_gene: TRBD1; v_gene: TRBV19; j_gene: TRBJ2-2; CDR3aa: CASSIGEQGSGELFF; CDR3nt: TGTGCCAGTAGTATAGGAGAACAGGGGTCCGGGGAGCTGTTTTTT
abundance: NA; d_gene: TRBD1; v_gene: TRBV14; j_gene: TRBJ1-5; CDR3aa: CASVRQGVSQPQHF; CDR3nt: TGTGCCAGCGTCCGACAGGGAGTTTCTCAGCCCCAGCATTTT
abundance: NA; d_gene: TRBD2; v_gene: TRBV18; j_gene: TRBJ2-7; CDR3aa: CASSPTGTSFDEQYF; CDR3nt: TGTGCCAGCTCACCGACCGGGACTAGCTTCGACGAGCAGTACTTC
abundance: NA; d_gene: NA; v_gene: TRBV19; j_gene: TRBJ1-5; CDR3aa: CASMGSLLPQHF; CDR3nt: TGTGCCAGTATGGGCAGTCTTTTGCCCCAGCATTTT
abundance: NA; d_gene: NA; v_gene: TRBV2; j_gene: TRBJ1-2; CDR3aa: CASSADRNYGYTF; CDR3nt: TGTGCCAGCAGCGCCGACAGGAACTATGGCTACACCTTC
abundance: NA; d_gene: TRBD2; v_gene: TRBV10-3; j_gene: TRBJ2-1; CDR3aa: CAIAPRGDNEQFF; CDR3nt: TGTGCCATCGCGCCCCGGGGGGACAATGAGCAGTTCTTC
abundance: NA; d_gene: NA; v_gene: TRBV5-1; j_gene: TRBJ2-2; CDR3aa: CASSGGRGASTGELFF; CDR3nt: TGCGCCAGCAGTGGTGGTCGGGGGGCGAGTACCGGGGAGCTGTTTTTT
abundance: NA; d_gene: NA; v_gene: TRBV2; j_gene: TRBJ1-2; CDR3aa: CASSEASGGYGYTF; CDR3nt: TGTGCCAGCAGTGAAGCTTCGGGGGGCTATGGCTACACCTTC
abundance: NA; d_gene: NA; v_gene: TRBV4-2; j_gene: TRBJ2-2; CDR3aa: CASSHAQDPNTGELFF; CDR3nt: TGTGCCAGCAGCCATGCCCAGGATCCAAACACCGGGGAGCTGTTTTTT
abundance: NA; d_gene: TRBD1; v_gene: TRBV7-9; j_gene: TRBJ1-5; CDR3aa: CASSLGQGWQPQHF; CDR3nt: TGTGCCAGCAGCCTTGGACAGGGGTGGCAGCCCCAGCATTTT
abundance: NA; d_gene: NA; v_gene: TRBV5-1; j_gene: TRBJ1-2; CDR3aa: CASSLARDSRAYGYTF; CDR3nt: TGCGCCAGCAGCTTGGCCCGGGATTCCCGGGCCTATGGCTACACCTTC
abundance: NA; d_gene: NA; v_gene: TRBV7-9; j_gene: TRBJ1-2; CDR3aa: CASSFPGAAYGYTF; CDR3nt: TGTGCCAGCAGCTTCCCAGGGGCGGCCTATGGCTACACCTTC